This TCR beta chain derives from a study of shared clonotypes between healthy human individuals. Execution of the assay was at deep level. Repertoires were generated with immunoSEQ multiplex PCR, while TCRdb's copy carries only in-frame clones and drops some. The sample has 2 million to 2.5 million clones, approximately 96% seen once. The V segment lost 3 bases and the J segment 6 bases; nucleotides outside the gene matches: 5. Germline loops: CDR1 MNHNS, CDR2 SASEGT. The CDR3 is 14 amino acids. V is TRBV6-1 and J is TRBJ1-5; 7 bases fit TRBD1. This receptor was identified in a man younger than 30 in good health. Sequenced input: naive CD4+ T cells sorted from blood. Subset in this sample: CD45RA+ positively selected. CDR3 coding DNA: TGTGCCAGCAGTGAGACAGGGAACGGTCAGCCCCAGCATTTT. Translating it yields CASSETGNGQPQHF.